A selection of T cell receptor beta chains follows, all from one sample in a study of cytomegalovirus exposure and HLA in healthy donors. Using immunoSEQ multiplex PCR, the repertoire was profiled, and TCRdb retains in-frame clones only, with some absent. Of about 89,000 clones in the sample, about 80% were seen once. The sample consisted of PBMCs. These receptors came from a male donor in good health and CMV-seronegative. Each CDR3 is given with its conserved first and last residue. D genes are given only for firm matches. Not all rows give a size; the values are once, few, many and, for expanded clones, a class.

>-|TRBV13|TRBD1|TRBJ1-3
CASSWTGDDTIYF
TGTGCCAGCAGCTGGACAGGGGATGACACCATATATTTT
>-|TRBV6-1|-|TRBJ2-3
CASQRQSTDTQYF
TGTGCCAGCCAGAGGCAATCGACAGATACGCAGTATTTT
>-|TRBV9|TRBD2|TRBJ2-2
CASSFSGVNTGELFF
TGTGCCAGCAGCTTTAGCGGGGTGAACACCGGGGAGCTGTTTTTT
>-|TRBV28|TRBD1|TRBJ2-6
CASSLWVQGVLSGANVLTF
TGTGCCAGCAGTTTATGGGTACAGGGGGTACTCTCTGGGGCCAACGTCCTGACTTTC
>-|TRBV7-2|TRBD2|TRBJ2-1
CASSLALAGGHEQFF
TGTGCCAGCAGCTTAGCACTAGCGGGGGGGCACGAGCAGTTCTTC
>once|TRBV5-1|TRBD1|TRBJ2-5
CASSLNGQGAWEQYF
TGCGCCAGCAGCTTAAACGGGCAGGGGGCTTGGGAGCAGTACTTC
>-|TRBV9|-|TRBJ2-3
CASSDHPMSADTQYF
TGTGCCAGCAGTGACCACCCGATGAGCGCAGATACGCAGTATTTT
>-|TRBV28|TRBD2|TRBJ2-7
CASSLSSGSDEQYF
TGTGCCAGCAGTTTATCTAGCGGGTCGGACGAGCAGTACTTC
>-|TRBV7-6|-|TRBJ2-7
CASSLTGRQDYEQYF
TGTGCCAGCAGCTTAACAGGGCGCCAGGACTACGAGCAGTACTTC
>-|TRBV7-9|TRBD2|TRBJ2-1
CASSFASGANEQFF
TGTGCCAGCAGCTTTGCTAGCGGGGCCAATGAGCAGTTCTTC
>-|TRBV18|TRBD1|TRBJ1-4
CASSRTGGKGEKLFF
TGTGCCAGCTCACGAACAGGGGGAAAAGGGGAAAAACTGTTTTTT
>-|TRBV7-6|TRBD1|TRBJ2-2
CASSLQQGLTGELFF
TGTGCCAGCAGCTTACAACAGGGGCTAACCGGGGAGCTGTTTTTT
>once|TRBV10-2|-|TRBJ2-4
CASRGGTKNSQYF
TGCGCCAGCAGGGGGGGAACCAAAAACAGTCAGTACTTC
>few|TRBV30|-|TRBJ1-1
CAWSVTGGTEAFF
TGTGCCTGGAGTGTAACAGGTGGAACTGAAGCTTTCTTT
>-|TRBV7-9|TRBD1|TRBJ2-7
CASSYTGFRGQTYEQYF
TGTGCCAGCAGCTACACCGGGTTCCGGGGACAGACCTACGAGCAGTACTTC
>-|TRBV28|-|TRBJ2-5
CASGEDSLQETQYF
TGTGCCAGCGGCGAAGACAGCTTACAAGAGACCCAGTACTTC
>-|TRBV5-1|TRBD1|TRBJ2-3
CASSWRDRDTDTQYF
TGCGCCAGCAGCTGGAGGGACAGGGACACAGATACGCAGTATTTT
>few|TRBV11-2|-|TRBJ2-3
CASSVGRTDTQYF
TGTGCCAGCAGCGTAGGGCGCACAGATACGCAGTATTTT
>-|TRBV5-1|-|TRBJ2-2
CASNRGTAGELFF
TGCGCCAGCAATCGCGGGACGGCCGGGGAGCTGTTTTTT
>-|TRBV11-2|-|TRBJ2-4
CASSLGYTGIQYF
TGTGCCAGCAGCTTAGGGTATACAGGGATTCAGTACTTC
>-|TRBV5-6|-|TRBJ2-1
CASSLVTGERGNEQFF
TGTGCCAGCAGTCTTGTCACAGGAGAAAGAGGCAATGAGCAGTTCTTC
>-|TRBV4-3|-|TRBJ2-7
CASSQEGANYEQYF
TGCGCCAGCAGCCAAGAGGGGGCCAACTACGAGCAGTACTTC
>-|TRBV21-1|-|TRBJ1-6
CASSGRGPPESYNSPLHF
TGTGCCAGCAGCGGCAGGGGCCCACCCGAAAGTTATAATTCACCCCTCCACTTT
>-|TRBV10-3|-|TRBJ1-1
CAGKQSFNTEAFF
TGTGCCGGCAAACAGAGTTTCAACACTGAAGCTTTCTTT
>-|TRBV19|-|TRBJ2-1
CASSIPASDNEQFF
TGTGCCAGTAGTATCCCCGCGTCGGACAATGAGCAGTTCTTC
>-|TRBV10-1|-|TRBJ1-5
CASGLRESAPAF
TGCGCCAGCGGGCTGAGGGAATCAGCCCCAGCATTT
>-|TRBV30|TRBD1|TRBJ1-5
CAWSSARDSAYSNQPQHF
TGTGCCTGGAGTTCCGCTAGGGACAGCGCTTATAGCAATCAGCCCCAGCATTTT
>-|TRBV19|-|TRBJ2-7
CASSTPTPSGEQYF
TGTGCCAGTAGTACCCCAACACCCTCTGGCGAGCAGTACTTC
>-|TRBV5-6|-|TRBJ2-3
CASRSHGGVYTQYF
TGTGCCAGCAGGTCTCACGGCGGGGTCTATACGCAGTATTTT
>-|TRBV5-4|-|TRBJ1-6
CASSLGGRTLHF
TGTGCCAGCAGCTTGGGGGGGAGGACCCTCCACTTT
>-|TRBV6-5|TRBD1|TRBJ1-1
CASSLISGQSEAFF
TGTGCCAGCAGCCTAATCTCGGGACAGTCTGAAGCTTTCTTT
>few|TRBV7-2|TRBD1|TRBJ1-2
CASSLVRGPYGYTF
TGTGCCAGCAGCCTCGTCAGGGGGCCGTACGGCTACACCTTC
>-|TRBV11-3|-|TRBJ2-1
CASSSPGLNNEQFF
TGTGCCAGCAGCTCCCCCGGTCTGAACAATGAGCAGTTCTTC
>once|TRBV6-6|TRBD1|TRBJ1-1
CASSYSPGTVNTEAFF
TGTGCCAGCAGTTACTCGCCCGGGACAGTGAACACTGAAGCTTTCTTT
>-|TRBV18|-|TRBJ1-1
CASSPLSAGNTEAFF
TGTGCCAGCTCACCATTAAGCGCGGGGAACACTGAAGCTTTCTTT
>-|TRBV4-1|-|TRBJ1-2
CASSQDRSLTEFYGYTF
TGCGCCAGCAGCCAAGATCGATCATTGACAGAATTCTATGGCTACACCTTC
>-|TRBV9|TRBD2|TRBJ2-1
CASSDPGLAGQFF
TGTGCCAGCAGCGATCCGGGACTAGCAGGGCAGTTCTTC
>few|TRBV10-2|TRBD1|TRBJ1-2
CASSGAGGDYGYTF
TGCGCCAGCAGTGGGGCAGGGGGCGACTATGGCTACACCTTC
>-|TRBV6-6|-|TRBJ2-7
CASSQDSLDYEQYF
TGTGCCAGCAGTCAAGACTCCCTGGACTACGAGCAGTACTTC
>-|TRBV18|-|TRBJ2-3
CASSPVASTDTQYF
TGTGCCAGCTCACCAGTAGCTAGCACAGATACGCAGTATTTT
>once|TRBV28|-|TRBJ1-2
CASSLLPDNNYGYTF
TGTGCCAGCAGTTTATTGCCAGATAATAACTATGGCTACACCTTC
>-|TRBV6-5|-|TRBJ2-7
CASSVEQPYEQYF
TGTGCCAGCAGTGTGGAGCAACCCTACGAGCAGTACTTC
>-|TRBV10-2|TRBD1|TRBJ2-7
CASIRQGASYEQYF
TGCGCCAGCATTAGGCAGGGGGCGAGTTACGAGCAGTACTTC
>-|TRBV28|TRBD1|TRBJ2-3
CASSPYRGPTDTQYF
TGTGCCAGCAGTCCCTACAGGGGGCCAACAGATACGCAGTATTTT
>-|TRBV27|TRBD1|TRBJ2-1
CASSGTGAREQFF
TGTGCCAGCTCGGGGACAGGGGCACGCGAGCAGTTCTTC
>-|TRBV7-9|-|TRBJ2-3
CASNQGAADTQYF
TGTGCCAGCAACCAAGGAGCGGCAGATACGCAGTATTTT